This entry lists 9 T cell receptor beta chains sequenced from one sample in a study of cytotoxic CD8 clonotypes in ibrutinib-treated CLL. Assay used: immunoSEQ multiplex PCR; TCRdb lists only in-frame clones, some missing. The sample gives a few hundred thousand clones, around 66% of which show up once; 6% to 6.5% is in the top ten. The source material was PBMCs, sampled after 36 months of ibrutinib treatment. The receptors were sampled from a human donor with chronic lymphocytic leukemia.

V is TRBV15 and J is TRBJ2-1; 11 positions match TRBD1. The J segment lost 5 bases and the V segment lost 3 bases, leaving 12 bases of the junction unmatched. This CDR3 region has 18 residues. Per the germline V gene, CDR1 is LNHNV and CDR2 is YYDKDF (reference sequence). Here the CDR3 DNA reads TGTGCCACCAGCAGCCGTCAGTGGACAGGGGGCCGAAACAATGAGCAGTTCTTC. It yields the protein CATSSRQWTGGRNNEQFF.

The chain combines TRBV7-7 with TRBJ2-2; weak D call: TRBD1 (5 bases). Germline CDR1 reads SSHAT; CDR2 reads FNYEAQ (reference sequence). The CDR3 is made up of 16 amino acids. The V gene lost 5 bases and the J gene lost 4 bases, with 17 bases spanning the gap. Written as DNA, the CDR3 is TGTGCCAGCAGCCCCGGACAAGCCGTGGGCACCGGGGAGCTGTTTTTT. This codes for CASSPGQAVGTGELFF.

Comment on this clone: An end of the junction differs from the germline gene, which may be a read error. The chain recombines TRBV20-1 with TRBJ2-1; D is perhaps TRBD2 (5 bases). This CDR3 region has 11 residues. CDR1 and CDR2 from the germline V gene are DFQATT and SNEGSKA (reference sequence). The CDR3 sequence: CSALRSGNGVF. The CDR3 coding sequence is TGCAGTGCTCTACGAAGCGGCAATGGAGTCTTC.

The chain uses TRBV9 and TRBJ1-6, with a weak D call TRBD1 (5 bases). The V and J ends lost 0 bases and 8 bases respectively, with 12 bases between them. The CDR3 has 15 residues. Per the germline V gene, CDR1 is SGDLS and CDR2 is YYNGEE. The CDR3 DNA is TGTGCCAGCAGCGTAGGGGGGGGAGGCGATTCACCCCTCCACTTT. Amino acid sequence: CASSVGGGGDSPLHF.

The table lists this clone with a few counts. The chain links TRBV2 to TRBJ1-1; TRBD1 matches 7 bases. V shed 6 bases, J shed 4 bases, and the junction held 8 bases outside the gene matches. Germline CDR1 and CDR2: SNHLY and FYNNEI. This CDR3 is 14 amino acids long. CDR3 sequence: CASRRQGLVTEAFF. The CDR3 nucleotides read TGTGCCAGCAGAAGACAGGGACTGGTCACTGAAGCTTTCTTT.

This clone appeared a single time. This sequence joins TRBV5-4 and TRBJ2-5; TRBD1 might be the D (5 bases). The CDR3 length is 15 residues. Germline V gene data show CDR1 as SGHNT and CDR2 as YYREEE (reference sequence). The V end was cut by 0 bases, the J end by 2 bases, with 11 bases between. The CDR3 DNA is TGTGCCAGCAGCTTGGAGGCTCGACAGCAAGAGACCCAGTACTTC. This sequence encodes CASSLEARQQETQYF.

CDR3 region: CATFSSVRGYTF. CDR3 bases: TGTGCCACTTTTAGCTCAGTGAGGGGCTACACCTTC. This sequence joins TRBV6-5 and TRBJ1-2; D remains unclear. The CDR3 sequence is 12 residues long. V dropped 10 bases and J dropped 8 bases, with 17 bases sitting between them. In germline, CDR1 is MNHEY, CDR2 SVGAGI.

CDR3: CSVAPGGVYGYTF. The CDR3 coding sequence is TGCAGCGTGGCCCCTGGAGGGGTCTATGGCTACACCTTC. V usage is TRBV29-1 and J usage is TRBJ1-2, with D perhaps matching TRBD1 (5 bases). Germline CDR1 reads SQVTM; CDR2 reads ANQGSEA. The CDR3 sequence is 13 residues long. V was cut by 6 bases and J by 4 bases, with 15 bases left in between.

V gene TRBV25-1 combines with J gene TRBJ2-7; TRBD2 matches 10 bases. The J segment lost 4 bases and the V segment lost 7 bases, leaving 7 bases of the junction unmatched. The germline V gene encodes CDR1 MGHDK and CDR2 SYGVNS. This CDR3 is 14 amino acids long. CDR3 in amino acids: CASTRASGGYEQYF. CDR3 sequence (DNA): TGTGCCAGCACCCGGGCTAGCGGGGGATACGAGCAGTACTTC.